The rows below give T cell receptor beta chains drawn from one sample of a study of blood T cell repertoires in COVID-19. The table came from immunoSEQ multiplex PCR; TCRdb's copy has only in-frame clones and leaves some out. The data contain 300,000 to 400,000 clones, about 87% of them singletons. The sequenced sample was peripheral blood. These receptors all stem from a human donor in a cohort sampled during active COVID-19. Each CDR3 is given without its conserved first and last residue. A clone size is listed for some rows: how often the clone was seen (once, few, many), or a class if it is expanded.

V gene	J gene	clone size	CDR3 protein
TRBV27	TRBJ2-3	.	ASSHIAGGRADTQY
TRBV27	TRBJ2-1	.	ASRKGPGQVYNEQF
TRBV3-1/TRBV3-2	TRBJ2-7	.	ASSQAIGAVYEQY
TRBV5-1	TRBJ2-7	.	ASSLKSDGLPGYEQY
TRBV30	TRBJ2-2	.	AWSAGGPGELF
TRBV2	TRBJ1-5	.	ASSDRGARQPQH
TRBV7-9	TRBJ2-1	.	ASSLVLAGYNEQF
TRBV5-4	TRBJ1-1	.	ASSVTVGNTEAF
TRBV7-3	TRBJ2-2	.	ASRTSGGDTGELF
TRBV9	TRBJ2-5	.	ASSRTSWETQY
TRBV11-2	TRBJ2-5	many	ASSSGSPFGETQY
TRBV30	TRBJ1-1	.	AWMRGPRTEAF
TRBV5-1	TRBJ2-7	.	ASSTRTSYVQY
TRBV12-3/TRBV12-4	TRBJ2-7	.	ATSGTPYEQY
TRBV5-4	TRBJ2-6	.	ASSSQGEANVLT